These 15 T cell receptor beta chains were all obtained from the same sample, sequenced in a study of CD8 T cells in ankylosing spondylitis. TCRdb re-called the 5' RACE reads with MiXCR, one entry per CDR3 protein. The sample has about 360,000 distinct CDR3 sequences; 20% are singletons. Sequencing input: blood, either unsorted or a sorted T cell fraction (not recorded which). The receptors stem from a male donor with ankylosing spondylitis or in good health (not recorded which).

This clonotype has more than one count but fewer than ten. The chain carries TRBV7-9 and TRBJ1-1; D is unresolved. Germline V gene data show CDR1 as SEHNR and CDR2 as FQNEAQ (reference sequence). V was clipped by 11 bases and J by 7 bases, with 20 bases between them. The CDR3 is 13 amino acids. The CDR3 coding sequence is TGTGCCGATTCCCCTGAACTTATGATTGAAGCTTTCTTT. Translated, it gives CADSPELMIEAFF.

V usage is TRBV4-2 and J usage is TRBJ2-7; D remains ambiguous. Per germline, CDR1 LGHNA and CDR2 YNFKEQ. The CDR3 has 13 amino acids. The germline V and J ends were trimmed by 0 bases and 3 bases, with 6 bases remaining between them. The CDR3 spells CASSQEFDYEQYF. The DNA for the CDR3 is TGTGCCAGCAGCCAAGAATTCGACTACGAGCAGTACTTC.

This clonotype was counted a few times. The V call is TRBV12-3 or TRBV12-4, the J call TRBJ2-3, with D tentatively TRBD1 (6 bases). This CDR3 region has 15 residues. The V end was cut by 5 bases, the J end by 2 bases, with 14 bases between. CDR3 loop: CASSTPGHNTDTQYF. CDR3 sequence (DNA): TGTGCCAGCAGTACCCCGGGACACAACACAGATACGCAGTATTTT.

This clonotype was seen repeatedly, ten times or more. J is TRBJ2-5 and V is TRBV12-3 or TRBV12-4; D may be TRBD1 (5 bases). The CDR3 is made up of 12 amino acids. V was shortened by 4 bases and J by 4 bases, with 7 bases between the two germline ends. CDR3 residues: CASSYRGETQYF. The CDR3 DNA sequence: TGTGCCAGCAGTTATAGGGGAGAGACCCAGTACTTC.

This clonotype was seen only a few times. This chain joins TRBV11-2 and TRBJ2-3; 12 bases line up with TRBD1. The length of the CDR3 is 21 residues. Germline trimming cut 2 bases from V and 0 bases from J; bases unmatched to any gene: 15. Germline CDR1 is SGHAT and CDR2 is FQNNGV. The CDR3 nucleotides read TGTGCCAGCAGCTTACGGGGGACAGGGGGCCTCGGATTGTCCAGCACAGATACGCAGTATTTT. Protein product: CASSLRGTGGLGLSSTDTQYF.

This clonotype was seen a few times. This chain links TRBV9 with TRBJ2-7, with D tentatively TRBD2 (6 bases). Looked up from germline, CDR1 is SGDLS and CDR2 is YYNGEE. V was clipped by 0 bases and J by 3 bases, with 10 bases between them. This CDR3 contains 14 residues. As DNA, the CDR3 is TGTGCCAGCAGCGTAGTTGGGGGGAACTACGAGCAGTACTTC. Translated, it gives CASSVVGGNYEQYF. The variable domain in full, with the rest retrieved from reference TRBV9 and TRBJ2-7, is DSGVTQTPKHLITATGQRVTLRCSPRSGDLSVYWYQQSLDQGLQFLIQYYNGEERAKGNILERFSAQQFPDLHSELNLSSLELGDSALYFCASSVVGGNYEQYFGPGTRLTVT.

The chain's CDR3 is CASSYSISAAQHF. CDR3 DNA: TGTGCCAGCAGTTACTCGATTTCCGCGGCCCAGCATTTT. The chain couples TRBV6-2 or TRBV6-3 to TRBJ1-5, with D uncertain. V was shortened by 0 bases and J by 11 bases, with 11 bases between the two germline ends. Germline-derived CDR1 and CDR2 are MNHEY and SVGEGT. This CDR3 is built from 13 residues.

This clonotype has more than one count but fewer than ten. V gene TRBV20-1 combines with J gene TRBJ2-3; 7 nucleotides match TRBD1. V shed 5 bases, J shed 7 bases, and the junction held 9 bases outside the gene matches. The CDR3 is made up of 13 amino acids. Germline V gene lookup returns CDR1 DFQATT and CDR2 SNEGSKA (reference sequence). The CDR3 reads CSADGTDVYTQYF. CDR3 DNA sequence: TGCAGTGCTGACGGGACAGACGTGTATACGCAGTATTTT.

This sequence joins TRBV20-1 and TRBJ2-3; TRBD2 matches 11 bases. Germline V gene lookup returns CDR1 DFQATT and CDR2 SNEGSKA (reference sequence). After removal of 0 bases from V and 6 bases from J, the junction contained 5 bases not matched to a gene. The CDR3 runs to 15 residues. The CDR3 loop is CSARDLAGGLDTQYF. CDR3 nucleotide sequence: TGCAGTGCTAGAGATCTAGCGGGGGGTTTGGATACGCAGTATTTT.

This rearrangement joins TRBV7-9 to TRBJ2-7, with TRBD2 identical over 7 bases. The ends lost 6 bases at V and 4 bases at J; junction bases unmatched: 6. Germline values: CDR1 SEHNR, CDR2 FQNEAQ (reference sequence). This CDR3 region has 13 residues. The CDR3 sequence: CASRPVGGYEQYF. DNA of the CDR3: TGTGCCAGCAGACCGGTGGGGGGGTACGAGCAGTACTTC.

This clonotype was found a few times. This rearrangement joins TRBV5-1 to TRBJ2-7; TRBD2 aligns across 8 bases. The CDR3 totals 17 residues. Germline assignment: CDR1 SGHRS and CDR2 YFSETQ. Unmatched junction bases numbered 13, after V lost 4 bases and J lost 1 base. CDR3 region: CASSLHDSGADSYEQYF. As DNA, the CDR3 is TGCGCCAGCAGCCTTCATGATAGCGGGGCGGATTCCTACGAGCAGTACTTC.

The sample holds a few counts of this clonotype. The chain links TRBV18 to TRBJ2-7; 8 positions match TRBD1. With 4 bases clipped from V and 3 bases from J, the junction kept 5 bases outside the gene matches. CDR1 is KGHSH, CDR2 LQKENI, per germline. This CDR3 contains 14 residues. CDR3 in amino acids: CASSHRDRFYEQYF. CDR3 sequence (DNA): TGTGCCAGCTCACACCGGGACAGGTTCTACGAGCAGTACTTC.

The chain employs TRBV15 and TRBJ2-5; 7 nucleotides match TRBD1. Unmatched junction bases numbered 6, after V lost 6 bases and J lost 2 bases. The germline gives CDR1 LNHNV, CDR2 YYDKDF (reference sequence). The CDR3 is 14 residues long. The chain's CDR3 is CATSPGQTQETQYF. The CDR3 nucleotides read TGTGCCACCAGTCCGGGACAGACACAAGAGACCCAGTACTTC.

The chain recombines TRBV7-9 with TRBJ2-1, with a tentative D call TRBD2 (6 bases). Germline V gene lookup returns CDR1 SEHNR and CDR2 FQNEAQ (reference sequence). The CDR3 is 15 amino acids. V dropped 5 bases and J dropped 3 bases, with 14 bases sitting between them. The CDR3 sequence: CASSRPRGLYNEQFF. The CDR3 bases are TGTGCCAGCAGCCGACCGCGGGGACTCTACAATGAGCAGTTCTTC.

This clonotype was detected a few times. V usage is TRBV5-4 and J usage is TRBJ2-1; no clear D. The CDR3 is 13 amino acids. Between the trimmed V and J ends, which lost 3 bases and 3 bases, there was a span of 7 bases. CDR1 and CDR2 from the germline V gene are SGHNT and YYREEE (reference sequence). CDR3 DNA sequence: TGTGCCAGCAGCTACGAACACTACAATGAGCAGTTCTTC. Amino acids: CASSYEHYNEQFF.